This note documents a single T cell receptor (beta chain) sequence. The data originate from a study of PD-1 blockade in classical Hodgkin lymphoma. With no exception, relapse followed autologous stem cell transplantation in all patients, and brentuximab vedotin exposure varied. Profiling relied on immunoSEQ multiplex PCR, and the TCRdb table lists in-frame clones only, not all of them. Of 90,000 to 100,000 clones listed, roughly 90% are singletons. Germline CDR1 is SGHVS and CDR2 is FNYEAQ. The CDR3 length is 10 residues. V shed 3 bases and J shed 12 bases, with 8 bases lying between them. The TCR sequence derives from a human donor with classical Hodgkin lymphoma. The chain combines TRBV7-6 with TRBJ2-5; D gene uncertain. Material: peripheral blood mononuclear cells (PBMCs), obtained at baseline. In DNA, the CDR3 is TGTGCCAGCAGCTTTCCCCCTGAGTACTTC. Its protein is CASSFPPEYF.